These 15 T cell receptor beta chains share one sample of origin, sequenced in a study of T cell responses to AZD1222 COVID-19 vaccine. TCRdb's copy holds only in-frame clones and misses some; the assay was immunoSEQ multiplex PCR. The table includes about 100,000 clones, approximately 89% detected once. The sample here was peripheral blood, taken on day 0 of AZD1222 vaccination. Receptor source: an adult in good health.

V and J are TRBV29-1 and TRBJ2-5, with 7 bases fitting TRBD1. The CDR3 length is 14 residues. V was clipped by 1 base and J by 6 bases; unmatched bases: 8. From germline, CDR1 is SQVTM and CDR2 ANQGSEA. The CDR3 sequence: CSVEGVQGVKTQYF. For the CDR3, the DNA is TGCAGCGTTGAAGGGGTGCAGGGGGTCAAGACCCAGTACTTC.

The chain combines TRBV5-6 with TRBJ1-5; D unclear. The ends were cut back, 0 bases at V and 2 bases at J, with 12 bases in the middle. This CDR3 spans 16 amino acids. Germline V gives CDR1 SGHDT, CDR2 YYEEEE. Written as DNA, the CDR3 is TGTGCCAGCAGCTTGGGCGGGGTATGGGGCAATCAGCCCCAGCATTTT. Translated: CASSLGGVWGNQPQHF.

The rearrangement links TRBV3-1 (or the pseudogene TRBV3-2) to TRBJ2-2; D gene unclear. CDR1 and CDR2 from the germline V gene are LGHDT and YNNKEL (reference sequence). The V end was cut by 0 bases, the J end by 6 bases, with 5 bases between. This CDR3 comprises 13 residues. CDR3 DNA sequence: TGTGCCAGCAGCCAAGAGGTCCCCGGGGAGCTGTTTTTT. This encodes CASSQEVPGELFF.

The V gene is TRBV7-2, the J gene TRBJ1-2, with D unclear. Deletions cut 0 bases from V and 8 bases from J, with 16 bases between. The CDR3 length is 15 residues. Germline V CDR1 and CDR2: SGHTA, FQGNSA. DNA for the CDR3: TGTGCCAGCAGCTTAGCGCCTTGGGTGCCTTGGGGCTACACCTTC. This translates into CASSLAPWVPWGYTF.

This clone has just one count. CDR3 in amino acids: CATSRDAGTARGYTF. In DNA, the CDR3 is TGTGCCACCAGCAGAGACGCCGGGACAGCAAGAGGCTACACCTTC. The chain employs TRBV15 and TRBJ1-2; TRBD1 aligns across 7 bases. Germline V lookup: CDR1 LNHNV, CDR2 YYDKDF (reference sequence). V was pared by 0 bases and J by 8 bases, with 9 bases of the junction left unmatched. This CDR3 contains 15 residues.

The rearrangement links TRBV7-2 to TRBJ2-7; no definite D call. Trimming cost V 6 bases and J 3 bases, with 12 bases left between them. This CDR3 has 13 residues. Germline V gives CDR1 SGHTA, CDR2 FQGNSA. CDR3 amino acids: CASSRGRYYEQYF. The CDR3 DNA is TGTGCCAGCAGTCGAGGACGGTACTACGAGCAGTACTTC.

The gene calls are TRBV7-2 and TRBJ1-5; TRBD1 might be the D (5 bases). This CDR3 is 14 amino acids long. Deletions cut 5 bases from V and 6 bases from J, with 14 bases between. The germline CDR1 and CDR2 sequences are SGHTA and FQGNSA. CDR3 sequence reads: CASSLDNGFQPQHF. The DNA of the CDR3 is TGTGCCAGCAGCCTGGACAATGGATTTCAGCCCCAGCATTTT.

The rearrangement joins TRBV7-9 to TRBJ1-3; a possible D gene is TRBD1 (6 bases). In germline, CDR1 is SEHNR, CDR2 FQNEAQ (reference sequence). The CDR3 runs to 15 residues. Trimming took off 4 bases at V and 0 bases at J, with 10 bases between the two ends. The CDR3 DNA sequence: TGTGCCAGCAGCTCCACAGGGTCCTCTGGAAACACCATATATTTT. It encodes CASSSTGSSGNTIYF.

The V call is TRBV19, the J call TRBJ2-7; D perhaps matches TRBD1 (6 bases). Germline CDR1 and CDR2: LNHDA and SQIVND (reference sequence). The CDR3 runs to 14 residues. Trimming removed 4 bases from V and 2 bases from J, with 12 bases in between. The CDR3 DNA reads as TGTGCCAGTAGTAGCCGGGACATCCCCTACGAGCAGTACTTC. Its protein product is CASSSRDIPYEQYF.

CDR3 sequence reads: CASSFRQPNSPLHF. DNA for the CDR3: TGTGCCAGCAGCTTTCGACAGCCGAATTCACCCCTCCACTTT. The chain carries TRBV11-2 and TRBJ1-6, with D possibly being TRBD1 (5 bases). The CDR3 is made up of 14 amino acids. Germline loops: CDR1 SGHAT, CDR2 FQNNGV. Trimming cost V 3 bases and J 7 bases, with 10 bases left between them.

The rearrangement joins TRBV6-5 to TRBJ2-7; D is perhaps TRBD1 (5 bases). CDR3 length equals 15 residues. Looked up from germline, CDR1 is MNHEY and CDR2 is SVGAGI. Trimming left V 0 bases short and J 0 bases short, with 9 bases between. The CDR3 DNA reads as TGTGCCAGCAGTTACTCCGACAGCTCCTCCTACGAGCAGTACTTC. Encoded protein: CASSYSDSSSYEQYF.

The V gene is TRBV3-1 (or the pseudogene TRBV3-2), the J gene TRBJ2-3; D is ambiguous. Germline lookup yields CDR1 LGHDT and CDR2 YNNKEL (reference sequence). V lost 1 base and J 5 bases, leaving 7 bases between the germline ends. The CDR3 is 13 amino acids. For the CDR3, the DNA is TGTGCCAGCAGCCAAGGGCCCCGAGATACGCAGTATTTT. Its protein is CASSQGPRDTQYF.

DNA for the CDR3: TGCGCCAGCAGCCTGTATGCGAATAGCAATCAGCCCCAGCATTTT. It yields the protein CASSLYANSNQPQHF. This sequence joins TRBV5-1 and TRBJ1-5, with no clear D. Germline CDR1 reads SGHRS; CDR2 reads YFSETQ. The V end was cut by 4 bases, the J end by 0 bases, with 11 bases between. This CDR3 is built from 15 residues.

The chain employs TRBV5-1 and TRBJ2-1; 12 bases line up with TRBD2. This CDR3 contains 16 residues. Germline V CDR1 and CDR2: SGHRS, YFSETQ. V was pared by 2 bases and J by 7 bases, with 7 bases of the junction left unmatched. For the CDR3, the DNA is TGCGCCAGCAGCTTAGTGCTAGCGGGGGGGCCTAATGAGCAGTTCTTC. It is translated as CASSLVLAGGPNEQFF.

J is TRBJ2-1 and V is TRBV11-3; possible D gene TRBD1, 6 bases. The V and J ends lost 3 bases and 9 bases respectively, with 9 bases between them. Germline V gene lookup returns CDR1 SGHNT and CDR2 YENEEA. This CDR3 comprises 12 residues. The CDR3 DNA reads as TGTGCCAGCAGCTTGGGGGCGGGTGAGCAGTTCTTC. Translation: CASSLGAGEQFF. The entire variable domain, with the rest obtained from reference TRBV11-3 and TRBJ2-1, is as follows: EAGVVQSPRYKIIEKKQPVAFWCNPISGHNTLYWYLQNLGQGPELLIRYENEEAVDDSQLPKDRFSAERLKGVDSTLKIQPAELGDSAVYLCASSLGAGEQFFGPGTRLTVL.